This T cell receptor (beta chain) stems from a study of spatial heterogeneity in lung cancer. Study at large: Raw-read counts averaged over ten per unique TCR and UMI combination.

CDR1 DFQATT and CDR2 SNEGSKA come from the germline V gene (reference sequence). Between the trimmed V and J ends, which lost 3 bases and 7 bases, there was a span of 13 bases. The CDR3 length is 12 residues. The time point is: sample taken at primary tumor resection. Study-wide points: Counts that tracked tumor mutation counts were those of expanded intratumoral alpha and beta TCRs.

Each CDR3 protein is one row after TCRdb ran MiXCR on the 5' RACE reads. The sample carries roughly 19,000 distinct CDR3 sequences, 4.5% to 7% recorded once. Many counts were recorded for this clonotype. As yet, its antigen is unknown. The origin of this receptor is a female donor with early-stage non-small cell lung cancer. This specimen consisted of lung tumor tissue, obtained at surgery. The chain couples TRBV20-1 to TRBJ2-7; D call uncertain. CDR3 sequence reads: CSASTRSGEQYF. The CDR3 DNA reads TGCAGTGCTAGTACCAGGTCTGGGGAGCAGTACTTC.